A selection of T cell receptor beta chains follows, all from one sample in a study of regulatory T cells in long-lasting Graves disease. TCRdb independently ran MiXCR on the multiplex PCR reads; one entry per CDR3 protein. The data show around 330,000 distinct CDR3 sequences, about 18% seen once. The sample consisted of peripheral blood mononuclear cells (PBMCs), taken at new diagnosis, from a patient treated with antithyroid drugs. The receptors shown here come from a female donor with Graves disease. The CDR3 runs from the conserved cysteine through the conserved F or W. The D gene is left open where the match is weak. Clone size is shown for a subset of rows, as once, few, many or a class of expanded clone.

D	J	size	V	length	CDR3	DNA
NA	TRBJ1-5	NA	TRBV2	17	CASSERRPIGNNQPQHF	TGTGCCAGCAGTGAAAGGCGACCGATAGGGAACAATCAGCCCCAGCATTTT
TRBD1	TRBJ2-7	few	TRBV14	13	CASGLDRDYEQYF	TGTGCCAGCGGCCTGGACAGGGACTACGAGCAGTACTTC
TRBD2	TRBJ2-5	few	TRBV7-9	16	CASSILAGVGVETQYF	TGTGCCAGCAGCATACTAGCGGGAGTAGGGGTGGAGACCCAGTACTTC
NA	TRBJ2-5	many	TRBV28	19	CASSLPSSRHEVAQETQYF	TGTGCCAGCAGTTTACCCTCCTCTCGCCATGAGGTAGCTCAAGAGACCCAGTACTTC
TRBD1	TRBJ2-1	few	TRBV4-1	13	CASSRDRGYEQFF	TGCGCCAGCAGCCGTGACAGGGGTTATGAGCAGTTCTTC
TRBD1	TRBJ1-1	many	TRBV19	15	CASSIAGDRGPGAFF	TGTGCCAGTAGTATTGCGGGGGACAGGGGCCCCGGGGCTTTCTTT
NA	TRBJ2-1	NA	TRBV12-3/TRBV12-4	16	CASRPPDGASGDEQFF	TGTGCCAGCAGGCCGCCGGACGGGGCATCAGGGGATGAGCAGTTCTTC
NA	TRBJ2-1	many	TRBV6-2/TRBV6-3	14	CASSYRDPYNEQFF	TGTGCCAGCAGTTACAGGGATCCCTACAATGAGCAGTTCTTC
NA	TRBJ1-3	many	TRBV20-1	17	CSARDIPRARSGNTIYF	TGCAGTGCTAGAGATATCCCCAGGGCCCGCTCTGGAAACACCATATATTTT
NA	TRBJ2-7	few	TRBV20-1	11	CSARDSLEQYF	TGCAGTGCTCGGGACTCTCTCGAGCAGTACTTC
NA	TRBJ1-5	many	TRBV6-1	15	CASSDGQGMNQPQHF	TGTGCCAGCAGTGACGGTCAGGGAATGAATCAGCCCCAGCATTTT
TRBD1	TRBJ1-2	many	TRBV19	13	CASSRGQSYGYTF	TGTGCCAGTAGTCGGGGACAGAGCTATGGCTACACCTTC
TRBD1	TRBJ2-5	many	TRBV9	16	CASSPSPGTGRETQYF	TGTGCCAGCAGCCCCTCACCGGGGACAGGGAGGGAGACCCAGTACTTC
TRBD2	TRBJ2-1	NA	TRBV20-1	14	CSAGGYGGWDEQFF	TGCAGTGCGGGGGGGTACGGGGGTTGGGATGAGCAGTTCTTC
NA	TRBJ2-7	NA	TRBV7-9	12	CASSFGVDEQYF	TGTGCCAGCAGCTTTGGAGTCGACGAGCAGTACTTC
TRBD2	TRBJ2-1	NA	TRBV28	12	CASLAGAGEQFF	TGTGCCAGCTTGGCGGGAGCAGGTGAGCAGTTCTTC
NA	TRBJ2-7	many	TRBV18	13	CASSPTPFYEQYF	TGTGCCAGCTCACCAACTCCTTTCTACGAGCAGTACTTC
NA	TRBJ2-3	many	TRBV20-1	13	CSASFAHTDTQYF	TGCAGTGCTAGTTTCGCTCACACAGATACGCAGTATTTT
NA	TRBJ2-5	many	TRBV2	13	CVSRWRAGETQYF	TGTGTCTCGCGATGGAGGGCAGGGGAGACCCAGTACTTC
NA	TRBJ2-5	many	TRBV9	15	CASSSRGRDKETQYF	TGTGCCAGCAGCTCGAGGGGACGGGACAAAGAGACCCAGTACTTC
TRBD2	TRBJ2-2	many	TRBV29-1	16	CSVEGTSGSETGELFF	TGCAGCGTTGAGGGGACTAGCGGGAGTGAAACCGGGGAGCTGTTTTTT
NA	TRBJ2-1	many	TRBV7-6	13	CASSLVRLAEQFF	TGTGCCAGCAGCTTAGTGAGGTTAGCGGAGCAGTTCTTC
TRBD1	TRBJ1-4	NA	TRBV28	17	CASSLSFPTGTNEKLFF	TGTGCCAGCAGTTTATCTTTTCCGACAGGGACTAATGAAAAACTGTTTTTT
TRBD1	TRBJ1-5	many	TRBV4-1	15	CASSQVTGPSQPQHF	TGCGCCAGCAGTCAGGTGACAGGGCCCAGTCAGCCCCAGCATTTT
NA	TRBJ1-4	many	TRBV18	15	CASSPGTAFNEKLFF	TGTGCCAGCTCACCAGGGACGGCTTTCAATGAAAAACTGTTTTTT
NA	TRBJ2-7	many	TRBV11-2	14	CASSLGSDGDEQYF	TGTGCCAGCAGCTTAGGCAGCGACGGTGACGAGCAGTACTTC
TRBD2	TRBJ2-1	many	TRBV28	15	CASSFFAGGRNEQFF	TGTGCCAGCAGTTTCTTTGCGGGAGGGCGGAATGAGCAGTTCTTC
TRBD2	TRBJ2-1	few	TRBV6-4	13	CASSDGTSNEQFF	TGTGCCAGCAGTGACGGGACTAGCAATGAGCAGTTCTTC
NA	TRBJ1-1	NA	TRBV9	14	CASSVGALNTEAFF	TGTGCCAGCAGCGTAGGAGCACTGAACACTGAAGCTTTCTTT
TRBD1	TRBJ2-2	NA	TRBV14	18	CASSQTPAGTGVTGELFF	TGTGCCAGCAGCCAAACCCCAGCCGGGACAGGGGTTACCGGGGAGCTGTTTTTT
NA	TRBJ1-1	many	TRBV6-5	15	CASSYAEGSFSEAFF	TGTGCCAGCAGTTACGCGGAGGGCAGCTTCTCTGAAGCTTTCTTT
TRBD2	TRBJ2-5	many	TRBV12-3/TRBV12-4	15	CASSQSSSGRETQYF	TGTGCCAGCAGTCAGAGTTCTAGCGGGAGGGAGACCCAGTACTTC
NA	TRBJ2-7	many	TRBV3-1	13	CASSSDPEEEQYF	TGTGCCAGCAGCTCCGACCCCGAAGAGGAGCAGTACTTC